The 21 T cell receptor beta chains presented below share a single source sample, sequenced in a study of blood T cell repertoires in COVID-19. Generated by immunoSEQ multiplex PCR, the TCRdb table keeps only in-frame clones and is missing some. The data contain about 140,000 clones, 77% of them singletons. The sample consisted of peripheral blood. These receptor sequences come from a woman aged 45-59 years with active or convalescent COVID-19.

This clone was observed a handful of times. The chain is built from TRBV11-2 and TRBJ2-3, with D hard to call. Germline V CDR1 and CDR2: SGHAT, FQNNGV. Trimming cost V 5 bases and J 6 bases, with 12 bases left between them. The CDR3 consists of 13 residues. The CDR3 sequence: CASSRNIRDTQYF. The CDR3 coding sequence is TGTGCCAGCAGCCGGAATATCAGGGATACGCAGTATTTT.

This sequence joins TRBV20-1 and TRBJ1-2; no reliable D call. Germline CDR1 and CDR2: DFQATT and SNEGSKA (reference sequence). The CDR3 is 11 residues long. V lost 3 bases, J lost 7 bases, and 9 bases lay in between. Here the CDR3 DNA reads TGCAGTGCTAGCTCGGGAGGTGGCTACACCTTC. Protein: CSASSGGGYTF.

This chain connects TRBV6-1 to TRBJ2-3; TRBD2 is a possible D gene (7 bases). The CDR3 sequence is 15 residues long. Germline-derived CDR1 and CDR2 are MNHNS and SASEGT. With 0 bases removed from V and 5 bases from J, the gap between germline ends came to 12 bases. The CDR3 DNA follows: TGTGCCAGCAGTGAAGCGGGGGGGCCGGAAGATACGCAGTATTTT. It codes for CASSEAGGPEDTQYF.

This chain connects TRBV7-2 to TRBJ1-2; no clear D gene. Trimming removed 4 bases from V and 8 bases from J, with 8 bases in between. CDR3 length: 11 residues. CDR1 and CDR2 from the germline V gene are SGHTA and FQGNSA. The CDR3 region is CASSWGGGYTF. CDR3 bases: TGTGCCAGCAGCTGGGGAGGAGGCTACACCTTC.

The rearrangement joins TRBV19 to TRBJ2-5; 9 nucleotides align to TRBD2. Per the germline V gene, CDR1 is LNHDA and CDR2 is SQIVND (reference sequence). The CDR3 is 14 amino acids. V lost 7 bases, J lost 5 bases, and 8 bases stayed unmatched. In nucleotides, the CDR3 is TGTGCCAGTACCTCGAGCGGGGGGCGGGAGACCCAGTACTTC. Encoded protein: CASTSSGGRETQYF.

The genes are TRBV7-2 and TRBJ1-2; TRBD1 matches at 7 bases. The CDR3 runs to 17 residues. Germline V gene sequence: CDR1 SGHTA, CDR2 FQGNSA. Trimming removed 3 bases from V and 2 bases from J; junction bases left unmatched: 12. CDR3 residues: CASSLVSTGVGNYGYTF. The CDR3 region has the DNA TGTGCCAGCAGCTTGGTATCAACAGGGGTTGGAAACTATGGCTACACCTTC. Complete variable domain (other parts from reference TRBV7-2 and TRBJ1-2): GAGVSQSPSNKVTEKGKDVELRCDPISGHTALYWYRQSLGQGLEFLIYFQGNSAPDKSGLPSDRFSAERTGGSVSTLTIQRTQQEDSAVYLCASSLVSTGVGNYGYTFGSGTRLTVV.

The J gene is TRBJ1-1, the V gene TRBV27; no clear D. CDR3 length equals 15 residues. Germline-derived CDR1 and CDR2 are MNHEY and SMNVEV (reference sequence). The V gene lost 3 bases and the J gene lost 0 bases, with 11 bases spanning the gap. The CDR3 nucleotides are TGTGCCAGCAGTTTGGGGAGCCAAATGAACACTGAAGCTTTCTTT. Its protein product is CASSLGSQMNTEAFF.

This sequence joins TRBV7-3 and TRBJ1-2; 7 bases are shared with TRBD1. Germline loops: CDR1 SGHTA, CDR2 FQGTGA. J lost 2 bases, V lost 6 bases, and 3 bases had no gene match. This CDR3 spans 13 amino acids. The CDR3 sequence: CASSPGQNYGYTF. Written as DNA, the CDR3 is TGTGCCAGCAGTCCGGGACAGAACTATGGCTACACCTTC.

The chain uses TRBV19 and TRBJ1-2; D gene unclear. The V gene lost 5 bases and the J gene lost 2 bases, with 12 bases spanning the gap. The CDR3 is 14 amino acids. Germline CDR1 is LNHDA and CDR2 is SQIVND (reference sequence). CDR3 DNA: TGTGCCAGTAGTGCCGCGGAGGTAAACTATGGCTACACCTTC. Encoded protein: CASSAAEVNYGYTF. Looking up the rest from reference TRBV19 and TRBJ1-2 gives the full variable domain: DGGITQSPKYLFRKEGQNVTLSCEQNLNHDAMYWYRQDPGQGLRLIYYSQIVNDFQKGDIAEGYSVSREKKESFPLTVTSAQKNPTAFYLCASSAAEVNYGYTFGSGTRLTVV.

The chain carries TRBV7-2 and TRBJ1-6; 7 positions agree with TRBD1. Germline lookup yields CDR1 SGHTA and CDR2 FQGNSA. The CDR3 totals 14 residues. J gave up 9 bases and V 2 bases, and 4 bases lay outside the gene matches. The CDR3 region is CASSLRQGGSPLHF. CDR3 in DNA: TGTGCCAGCAGCTTACGACAGGGAGGTTCACCCCTCCACTTT.

This clone appeared a few times. The chain uses TRBV4-2 and TRBJ2-1; possible D gene TRBD2, 7 bases. Between the trimmed V and J ends, which lost 1 base and 12 bases, there was a span of 16 bases. This CDR3 comprises 14 residues. Germline V gene sequence: CDR1 LGHNA, CDR2 YNFKEQ. CDR3 in amino acids: CASSQGRRGGPQFF. CDR3 bases: TGTGCCAGCAGCCAAGGTCGTAGGGGGGGACCGCAGTTCTTC.

The chain links TRBV19 to TRBJ2-7, with 9 bases fitting TRBD1. The V gene end was trimmed by 5 bases and the J gene end by 4 bases; junction bases not matched to a gene: 15. From germline, CDR1 is LNHDA and CDR2 SQIVND (reference sequence). The CDR3 covers 17 residues. CDR3 amino acids: CASSAQIATGGEYEQYF. The DNA for the CDR3 is TGTGCCAGTAGTGCCCAAATAGCGACAGGGGGAGAGTACGAGCAGTACTTC.

This chain uses TRBV28 with TRBJ1-1; 8 nucleotides align to TRBD1. The CDR3 loop spans 16 amino acids. After removal of 5 bases from V and 0 bases from J, the junction contained 8 bases not matched to a gene. The germline V gene encodes CDR1 MDHEN and CDR2 SYDVKM. This CDR3 reads CASSADRGDMNTEAFF. CDR3 coding DNA: TGTGCCAGCAGTGCTGACAGGGGCGATATGAACACTGAAGCTTTCTTT.

The chain links TRBV6-5 to TRBJ1-5, with 7 bases lining up with TRBD1. Germline assignment: CDR1 MNHEY and CDR2 SVGAGI. CDR3 length: 13 amino acids. The V segment lost 5 bases and the J segment 5 bases; nucleotides outside the gene matches: 3. The CDR3 bases are TGTGCCAGCAGTAACAGGGGCCATCAGCCCCAGCATTTT. Translating gives CASSNRGHQPQHF.

The chain joins TRBV5-4 to TRBJ2-3; D perhaps matches TRBD1 (5 bases). The germline V gene encodes CDR1 SGHNT and CDR2 YYREEE (reference sequence). Trimming left V 1 base short and J 5 bases short, with 20 bases between. This CDR3 comprises 17 residues. CDR3 bases: TGTGCCAGCAGCTTGAGGAATCGGGCCCCAACAGGAGATACGCAGTATTTT. Translated: CASSLRNRAPTGDTQYF.

The chain links TRBV9 to TRBJ1-6, with D hard to call. CDR3 size: 14 residues. In germline, CDR1 is SGDLS, CDR2 YYNGEE. With 3 bases removed from V and 8 bases from J, the gap between germline ends came to 12 bases. CDR3: CASSESVHDSPLHF. CDR3 sequence (DNA): TGTGCCAGCAGCGAGTCGGTCCATGATTCACCCCTCCACTTT.

The V call is TRBV6-5, the J call TRBJ2-2; D is ambiguous. The germline gives CDR1 MNHEY, CDR2 SVGAGI. With 7 bases removed from V and 5 bases from J, the gap between germline ends came to 11 bases. There are 13 residues in the CDR3. CDR3 loop: CASTRSRTGELFF. The CDR3 DNA follows: TGTGCCAGCACGAGGAGCCGTACCGGGGAGCTGTTTTTT.

The chain uses TRBV25-1 and TRBJ1-1; 7 bases line up with TRBD1. Losses at the gene ends were 2 bases for V and 7 bases for J; bases not matched to a gene: 4. This CDR3 is 13 amino acids long. Germline CDR1 and CDR2: MGHDK and SYGVNS. CDR3 sequence reads: CASSEPGQREAFF. Written as DNA, the CDR3 is TGTGCCAGCAGTGAACCGGGACAGCGTGAAGCTTTCTTT.

The chain combines TRBV2 with TRBJ1-2; D remains unclear. Germline assignment: CDR1 SNHLY and CDR2 FYNNEI. The CDR3 totals 13 residues. The V and J ends lost 7 bases and 4 bases respectively, with 13 bases between them. CDR3 amino acids: CASTKEGAYGYTF. Written as DNA, the CDR3 is TGTGCCAGCACCAAAGAGGGCGCCTATGGCTACACCTTC.

This clone was detected only a few times. V usage is TRBV7-6 and J usage is TRBJ2-7; D not resolved. The CDR3 covers 13 residues. V lost 1 base and J lost 7, with 11 bases in between. The germline V gene has CDR1 SGHVS and CDR2 FNYEAQ. The CDR3: CASSLGVSEEQYF. For the CDR3, the DNA is TGTGCCAGCAGCTTAGGTGTATCAGAAGAGCAGTACTTC.

This chain connects TRBV7-2 to TRBJ2-7; 7 positions agree with TRBD1. Germline V gives CDR1 SGHTA, CDR2 FQGNSA. The J segment lost 2 bases and the V segment lost 2 bases, leaving 9 bases of the junction unmatched. The CDR3 runs 16 residues. The CDR3 region has the DNA TGTGCCAGCAGCTTATTGTTAGGGGGCTACCCCTACGAGCAGTACTTC. Translating it yields CASSLLLGGYPYEQYF.